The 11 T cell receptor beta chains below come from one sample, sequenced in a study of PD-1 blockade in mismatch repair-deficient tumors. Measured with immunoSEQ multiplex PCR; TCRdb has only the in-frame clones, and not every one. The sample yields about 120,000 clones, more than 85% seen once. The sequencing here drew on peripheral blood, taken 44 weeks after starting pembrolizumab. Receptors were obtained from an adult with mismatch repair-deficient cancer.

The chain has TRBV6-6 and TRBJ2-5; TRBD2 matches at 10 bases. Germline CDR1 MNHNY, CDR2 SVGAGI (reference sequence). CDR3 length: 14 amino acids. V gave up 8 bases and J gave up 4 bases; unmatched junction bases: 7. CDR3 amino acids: CASERRLAGETQYF. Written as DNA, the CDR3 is TGTGCCAGCGAAAGGCGACTAGCGGGAGAGACCCAGTACTTC.

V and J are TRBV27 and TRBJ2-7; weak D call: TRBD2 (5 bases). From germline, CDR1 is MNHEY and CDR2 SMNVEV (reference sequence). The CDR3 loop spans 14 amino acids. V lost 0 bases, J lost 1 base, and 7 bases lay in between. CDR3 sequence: CASSLSGISYEQYF. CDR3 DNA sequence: TGTGCCAGCAGTTTATCCGGGATTTCCTACGAGCAGTACTTC.

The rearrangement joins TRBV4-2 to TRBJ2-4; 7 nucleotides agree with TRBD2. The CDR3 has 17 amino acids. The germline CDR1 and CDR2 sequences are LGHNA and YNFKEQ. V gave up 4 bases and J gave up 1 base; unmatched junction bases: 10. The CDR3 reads CASSRPRREGAKNIQYF. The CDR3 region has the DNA TGTGCCAGCAGCCGCCCACGAAGGGAGGGGGCCAAAAACATTCAGTACTTC.

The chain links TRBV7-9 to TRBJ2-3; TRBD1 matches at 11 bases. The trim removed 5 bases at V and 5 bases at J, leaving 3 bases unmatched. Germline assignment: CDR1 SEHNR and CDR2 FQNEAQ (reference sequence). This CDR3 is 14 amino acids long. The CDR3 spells CASSPGQGVDTQYF. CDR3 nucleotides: TGTGCCAGCAGCCCGGGACAGGGGGTAGATACGCAGTATTTT.

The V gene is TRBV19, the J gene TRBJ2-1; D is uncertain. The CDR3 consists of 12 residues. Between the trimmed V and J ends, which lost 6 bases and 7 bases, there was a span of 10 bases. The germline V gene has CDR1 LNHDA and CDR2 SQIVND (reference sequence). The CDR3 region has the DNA TGTGCCAGTAGGTCAAAGGGAAATGAGCAGTTCTTC. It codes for CASRSKGNEQFF.

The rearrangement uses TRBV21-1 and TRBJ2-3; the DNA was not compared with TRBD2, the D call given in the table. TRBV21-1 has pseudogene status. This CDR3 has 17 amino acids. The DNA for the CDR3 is TGTGCCAGCAGCTGGGGCCCCTGGGGACTCCCGGGTGATACGCAGTATTTT. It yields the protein CASSWGPWGLPGDTQYF.

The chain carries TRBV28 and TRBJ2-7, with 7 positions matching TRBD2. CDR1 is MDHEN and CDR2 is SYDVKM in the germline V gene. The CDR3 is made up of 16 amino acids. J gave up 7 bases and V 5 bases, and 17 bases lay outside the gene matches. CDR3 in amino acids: CASSNEGFAGAGEQYF. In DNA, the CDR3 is TGTGCCAGCAGTAATGAGGGGTTCGCGGGAGCTGGGGAGCAGTACTTC.

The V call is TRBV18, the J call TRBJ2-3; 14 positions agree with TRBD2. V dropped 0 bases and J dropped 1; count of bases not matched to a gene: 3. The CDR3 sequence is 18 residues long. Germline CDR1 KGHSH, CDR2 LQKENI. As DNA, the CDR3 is TGTGCCAGCTCACCACCGAGGGGACTAGCGGGAGGCACAGATACGCAGTATTTT. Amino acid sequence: CASSPPRGLAGGTDTQYF. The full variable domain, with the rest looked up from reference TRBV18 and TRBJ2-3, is NAGVMQNPRHLVRRRGQEARLRCSPMKGHSHVYWYRQLPEEGLKFMVYLQKENIIDESGMPKERFSAEFPKEGPSILRIQQVVRGDSAAYFCASSPPRGLAGGTDTQYFGPGTRLTVL.

The CDR3: CASSLGAGATNEQYF. Here the CDR3 DNA reads TGCGCCAGCAGCTTGGGAGCGGGAGCGACCAACGAGCAGTACTTC. The V call is TRBV5-1, the J call TRBJ2-7; 8 bases map to TRBD2. J was trimmed by 5 bases and V by 0 bases; bases with no gene match: 7. The CDR3 runs to 15 residues. Germline V lookup: CDR1 SGHRS, CDR2 YFSETQ.

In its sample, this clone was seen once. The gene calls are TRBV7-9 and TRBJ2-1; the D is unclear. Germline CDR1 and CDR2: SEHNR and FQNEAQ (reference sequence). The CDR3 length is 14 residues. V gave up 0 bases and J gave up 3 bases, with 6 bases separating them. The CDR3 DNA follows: TGTGCCAGCAGCTTAGCGGCGGTCTACAATGAGCAGTTCTTC. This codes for CASSLAAVYNEQFF.

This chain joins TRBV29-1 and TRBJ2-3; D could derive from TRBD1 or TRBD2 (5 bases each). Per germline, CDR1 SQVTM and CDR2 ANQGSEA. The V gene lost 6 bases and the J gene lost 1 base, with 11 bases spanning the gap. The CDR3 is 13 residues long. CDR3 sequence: CSVARGRTDTQYF. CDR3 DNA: TGCAGCGTCGCTAGGGGACGCACAGATACGCAGTATTTT.